This T cell receptor beta chain was sequenced for a study of PD-1 blockade in mismatch repair-deficient tumors. The CDR3 covers 17 residues. CDR1 and CDR2 from the germline V gene are SGHVS and FNYEAQ. Germline trimming cut 1 base from V and 5 bases from J; bases unmatched to any gene: 8. TCRdb keeps only in-frame clones here, not all; method: immunoSEQ multiplex PCR. The sample comprises about 40,000 clones, about 88% of which are singletons, and about 4% rests with the top ten. The source was peripheral blood, collected less than 95 weeks after starting pembrolizumab. This TCR was recovered from an adult with mismatch repair-deficient cancer. The gene calls are TRBV7-6 and TRBJ2-2; 9 bases align to TRBD2. CDR3 bases: TGTGCCAGCAGCTTAGTAGTGGCGGGAGGGCCGACCGGGGAGCTGTTTTTT. This encodes CASSLVVAGGPTGELFF.